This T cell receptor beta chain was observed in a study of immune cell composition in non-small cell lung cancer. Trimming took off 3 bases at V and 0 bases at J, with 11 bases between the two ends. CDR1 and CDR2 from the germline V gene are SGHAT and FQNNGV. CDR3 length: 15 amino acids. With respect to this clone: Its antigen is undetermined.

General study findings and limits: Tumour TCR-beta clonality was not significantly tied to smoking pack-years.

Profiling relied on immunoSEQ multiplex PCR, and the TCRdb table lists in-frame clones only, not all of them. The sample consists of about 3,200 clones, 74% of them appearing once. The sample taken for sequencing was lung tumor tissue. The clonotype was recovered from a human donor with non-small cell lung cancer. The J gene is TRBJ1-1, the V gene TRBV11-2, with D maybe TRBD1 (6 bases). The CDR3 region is CASSLTGSMNTEAFF. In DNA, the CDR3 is TGTGCCAGCAGCTTGACAGGAAGTATGAACACTGAAGCTTTCTTT. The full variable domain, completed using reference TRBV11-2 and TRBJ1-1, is EAGVAQSPRYKIIEKRQSVAFWCNPISGHATLYWYQQILGQGPKLLIQFQNNGVVDDSQLPKDRFSAERLKGVDSTLKIQPAKLEDSAVYLCASSLTGSMNTEAFFGQGTRLTVV.